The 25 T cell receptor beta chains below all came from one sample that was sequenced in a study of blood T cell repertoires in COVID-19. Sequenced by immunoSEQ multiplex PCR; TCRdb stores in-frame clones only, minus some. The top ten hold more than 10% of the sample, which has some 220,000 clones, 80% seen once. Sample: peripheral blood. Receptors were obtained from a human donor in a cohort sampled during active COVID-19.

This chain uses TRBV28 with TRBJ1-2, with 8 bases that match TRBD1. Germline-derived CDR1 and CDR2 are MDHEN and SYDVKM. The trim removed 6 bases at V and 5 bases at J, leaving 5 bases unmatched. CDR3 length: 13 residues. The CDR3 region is CASSAGGGYGYTF. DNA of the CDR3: TGTGCCAGCAGCGCAGGGGGCGGGTATGGCTACACCTTC.

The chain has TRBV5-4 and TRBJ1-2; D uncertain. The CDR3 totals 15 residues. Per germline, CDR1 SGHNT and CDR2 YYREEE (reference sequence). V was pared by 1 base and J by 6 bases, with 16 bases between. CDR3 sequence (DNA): TGTGCCAGCAGCTTGTCTAGGCAGGCGAGGGATGGCTACACCTTC. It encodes CASSLSRQARDGYTF. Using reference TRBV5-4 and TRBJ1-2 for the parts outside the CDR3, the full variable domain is ETGVTQSPTHLIKTRGQQVTLRCSSQSGHNTVSWYQQALGQGPQFIFQYYREEENGRGNFPPRFSGLQFPNYSSELNVNALELDDSALYLCASSLSRQARDGYTFGSGTRLTVV.

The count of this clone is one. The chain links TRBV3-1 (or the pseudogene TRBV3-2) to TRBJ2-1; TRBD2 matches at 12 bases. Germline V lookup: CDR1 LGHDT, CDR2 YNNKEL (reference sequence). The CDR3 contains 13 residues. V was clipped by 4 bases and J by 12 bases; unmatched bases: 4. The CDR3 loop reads CASSPLAGGWQFF. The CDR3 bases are TGTGCCAGCAGCCCCCTAGCGGGGGGGTGGCAGTTCTTC.

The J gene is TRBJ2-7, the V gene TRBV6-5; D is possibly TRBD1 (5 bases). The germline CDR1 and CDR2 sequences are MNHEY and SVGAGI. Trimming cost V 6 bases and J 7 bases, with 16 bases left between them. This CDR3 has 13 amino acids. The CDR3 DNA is TGTGCCAGCAGCTCGACAGTGCTGAGGGAGCAGTACTTC. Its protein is CASSSTVLREQYF.

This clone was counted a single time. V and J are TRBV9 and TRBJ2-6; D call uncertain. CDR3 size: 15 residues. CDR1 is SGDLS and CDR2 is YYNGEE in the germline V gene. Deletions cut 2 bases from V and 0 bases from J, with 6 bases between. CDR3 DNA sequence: TGTGCCAGCAGCGTCCCCGGCTCTGGGGCCAACGTCCTGACTTTC. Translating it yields CASSVPGSGANVLTF.

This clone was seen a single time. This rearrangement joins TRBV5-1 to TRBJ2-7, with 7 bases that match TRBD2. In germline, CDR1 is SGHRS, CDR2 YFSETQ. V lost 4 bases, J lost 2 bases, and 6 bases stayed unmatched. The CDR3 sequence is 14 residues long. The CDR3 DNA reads TGCGCCAGCAGCCCGCGGGGAGGGGCCTACGAGCAGTACTTC. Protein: CASSPRGGAYEQYF.

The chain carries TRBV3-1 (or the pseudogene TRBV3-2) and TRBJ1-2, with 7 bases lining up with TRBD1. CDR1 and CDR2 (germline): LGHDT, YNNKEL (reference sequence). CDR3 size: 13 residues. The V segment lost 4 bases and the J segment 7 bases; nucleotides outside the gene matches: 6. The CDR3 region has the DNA TGTGCCAGCAGCCTCAGGGGGACCTTTGGCTACACCTTC. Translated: CASSLRGTFGYTF.

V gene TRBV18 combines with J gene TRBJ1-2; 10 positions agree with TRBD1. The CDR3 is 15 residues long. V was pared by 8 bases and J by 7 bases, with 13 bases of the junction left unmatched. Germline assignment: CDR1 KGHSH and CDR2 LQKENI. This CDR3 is CASRDRGYGSSGYTF. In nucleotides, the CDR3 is TGTGCCAGCCGGGACAGGGGTTATGGGTCGTCTGGCTACACCTTC. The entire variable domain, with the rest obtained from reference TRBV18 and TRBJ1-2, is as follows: NAGVMQNPRHLVRRRGQEARLRCSPMKGHSHVYWYRQLPEEGLKFMVYLQKENIIDESGMPKERFSAEFPKEGPSILRIQQVVRGDSAAYFCASRDRGYGSSGYTFGSGTRLTVV.

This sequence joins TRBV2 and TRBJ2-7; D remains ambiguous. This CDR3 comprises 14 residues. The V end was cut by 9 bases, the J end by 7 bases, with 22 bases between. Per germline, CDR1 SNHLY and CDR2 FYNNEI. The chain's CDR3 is CASLDSALTGEQYF. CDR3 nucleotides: TGTGCCAGTCTTGACTCGGCCCTAACCGGGGAGCAGTACTTC.

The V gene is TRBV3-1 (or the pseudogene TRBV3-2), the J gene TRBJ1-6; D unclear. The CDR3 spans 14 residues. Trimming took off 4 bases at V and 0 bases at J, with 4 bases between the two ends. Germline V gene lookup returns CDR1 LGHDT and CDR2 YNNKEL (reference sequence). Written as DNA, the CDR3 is TGTGCCAGCAGCCCCCACTCCTATAATTCACCCCTCCACTTT. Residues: CASSPHSYNSPLHF.

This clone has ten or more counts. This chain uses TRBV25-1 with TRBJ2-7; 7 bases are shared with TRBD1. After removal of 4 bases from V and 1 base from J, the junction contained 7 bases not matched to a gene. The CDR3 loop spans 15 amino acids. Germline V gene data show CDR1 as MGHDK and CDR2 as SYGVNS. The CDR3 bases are TGTGCCAGCAGTGCCCTGAACAGGGGATCCTACGAGCAGTACTTC. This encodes CASSALNRGSYEQYF.

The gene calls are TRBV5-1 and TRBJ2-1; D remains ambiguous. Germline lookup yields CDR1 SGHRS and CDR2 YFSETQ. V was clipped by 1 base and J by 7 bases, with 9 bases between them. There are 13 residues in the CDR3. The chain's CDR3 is CASSLYPPNEQFF. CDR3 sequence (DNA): TGCGCCAGCAGCTTGTATCCCCCTAATGAGCAGTTCTTC.

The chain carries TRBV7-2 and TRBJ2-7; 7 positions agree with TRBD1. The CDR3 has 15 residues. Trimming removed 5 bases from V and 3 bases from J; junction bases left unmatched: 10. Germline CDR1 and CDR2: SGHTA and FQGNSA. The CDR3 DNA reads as TGTGCCAGCAGCGGGCCCAACAGGGGAAGCTACGAGCAGTACTTC. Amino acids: CASSGPNRGSYEQYF. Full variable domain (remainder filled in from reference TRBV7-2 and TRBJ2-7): GAGVSQSPSNKVTEKGKDVELRCDPISGHTALYWYRQSLGQGLEFLIYFQGNSAPDKSGLPSDRFSAERTGGSVSTLTIQRTQQEDSAVYLCASSGPNRGSYEQYFGPGTRLTVT.

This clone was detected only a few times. The CDR3: CASSLRGPYEQYF. Written as DNA, the CDR3 is TGTGCCAGCAGTTTAAGGGGCCCCTACGAGCAGTACTTC. V is TRBV28 and J is TRBJ2-7, with a tentative D call TRBD1 (5 bases). The CDR3 totals 13 residues. From germline, CDR1 is MDHEN and CDR2 SYDVKM. The germline V and J ends were trimmed by 2 bases and 2 bases, with 7 bases remaining between them. Based on the CDR3 plus reference TRBV28 and TRBJ2-7, the full variable domain is DVKVTQSSRYLVKRTGEKVFLECVQDMDHENMFWYRQDPGLGLRLIYFSYDVKMKEKGDIPEGYSVSREKKERFSLILESASTNQTSMYLCASSLRGPYEQYFGPGTRLTVT.

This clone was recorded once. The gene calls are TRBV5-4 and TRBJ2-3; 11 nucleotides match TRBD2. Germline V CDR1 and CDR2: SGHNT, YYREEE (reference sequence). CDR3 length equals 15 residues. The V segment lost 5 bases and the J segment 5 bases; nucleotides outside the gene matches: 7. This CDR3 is CASRSLAGEGDTQYF. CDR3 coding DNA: TGTGCCAGCAGGTCACTAGCGGGAGAAGGAGATACGCAGTATTTT.

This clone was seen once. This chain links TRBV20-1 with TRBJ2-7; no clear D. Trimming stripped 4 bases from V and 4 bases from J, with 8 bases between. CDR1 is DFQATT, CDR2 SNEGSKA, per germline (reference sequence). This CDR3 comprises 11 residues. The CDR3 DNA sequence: TGCAGTGCTAAGGTCAGGTACGAGCAGTACTTC. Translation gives CSAKVRYEQYF.

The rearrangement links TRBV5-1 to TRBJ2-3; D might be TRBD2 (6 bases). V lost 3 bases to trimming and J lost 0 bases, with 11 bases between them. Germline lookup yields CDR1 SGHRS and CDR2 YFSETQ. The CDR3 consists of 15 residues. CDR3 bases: TGCGCCAGCAGCTCCCTAGCGCAGAGCACAGATACGCAGTATTTT. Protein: CASSSLAQSTDTQYF.

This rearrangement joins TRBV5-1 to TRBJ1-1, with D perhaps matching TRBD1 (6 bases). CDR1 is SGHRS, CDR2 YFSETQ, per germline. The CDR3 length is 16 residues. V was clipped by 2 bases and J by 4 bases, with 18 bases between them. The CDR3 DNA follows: TGCGCCAGCAGCTTACGGGACAATTCTCGAGGCACTGAAGCTTTCTTT. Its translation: CASSLRDNSRGTEAFF.

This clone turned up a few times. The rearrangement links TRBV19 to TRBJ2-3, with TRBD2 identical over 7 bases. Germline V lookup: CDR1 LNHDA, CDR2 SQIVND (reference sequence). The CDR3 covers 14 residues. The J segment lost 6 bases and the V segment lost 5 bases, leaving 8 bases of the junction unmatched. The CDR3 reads CASSLGLVPDTQYF. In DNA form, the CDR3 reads TGTGCCAGTAGTCTCGGACTAGTCCCCGATACGCAGTATTTT.

The CDR3 sequence is CASSQEQVGYEQYF. The DNA of the CDR3 is TGCGCCAGCAGCCAAGAACAGGTAGGCTACGAGCAGTACTTC. The chain carries TRBV4-1 and TRBJ2-7; maybe TRBD1 (5 bases). The germline V gene has CDR1 MGHRA and CDR2 YSYEKL. V lost 0 bases and J 3 bases, leaving 9 bases between the germline ends. CDR3 length equals 14 residues.

The CDR3 coding sequence is TGCGCCAGCAGCTTGGAACTAGCGGGACTCACAGATACGCAGTATTTT. It specifies CASSLELAGLTDTQYF. V and J are TRBV5-1 and TRBJ2-3, with TRBD2 matching 10 bases. Germline trimming cut 0 bases from V and 2 bases from J; bases unmatched to any gene: 3. CDR3 length: 16 amino acids. The germline gives CDR1 SGHRS, CDR2 YFSETQ.

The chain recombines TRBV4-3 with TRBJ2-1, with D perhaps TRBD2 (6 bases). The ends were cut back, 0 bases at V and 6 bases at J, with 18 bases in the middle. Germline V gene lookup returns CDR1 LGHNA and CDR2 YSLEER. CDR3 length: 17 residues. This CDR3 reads CASSQDRNPGRFNEQFF. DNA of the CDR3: TGCGCCAGCAGCCAAGATCGTAACCCCGGGAGATTCAATGAGCAGTTCTTC.

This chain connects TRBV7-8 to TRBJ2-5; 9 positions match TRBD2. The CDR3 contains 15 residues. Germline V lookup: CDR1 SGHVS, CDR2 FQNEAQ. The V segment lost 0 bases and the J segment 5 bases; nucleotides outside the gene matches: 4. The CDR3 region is CASSLAGTSMETQYF. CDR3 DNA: TGTGCCAGCAGCTTAGCCGGGACTAGCATGGAGACCCAGTACTTC.

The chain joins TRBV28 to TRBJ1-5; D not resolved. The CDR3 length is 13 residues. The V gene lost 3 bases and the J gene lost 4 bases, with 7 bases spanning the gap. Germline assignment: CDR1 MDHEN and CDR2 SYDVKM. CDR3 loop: CASSFPVNQPQHF. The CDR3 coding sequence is TGTGCCAGCAGTTTCCCTGTTAATCAGCCCCAGCATTTT.

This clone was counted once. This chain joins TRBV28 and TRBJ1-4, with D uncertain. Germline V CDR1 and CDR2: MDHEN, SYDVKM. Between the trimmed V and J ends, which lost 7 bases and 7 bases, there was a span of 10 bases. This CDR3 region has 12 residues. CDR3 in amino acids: CASNAPSEKLFF. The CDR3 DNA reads TGTGCCAGCAATGCCCCGAGTGAAAAACTGTTTTTT.